This TCR beta chain was captured in a study of blood T cell repertoires in COVID-19. Overall study context: PBMCs, B-cell-depleted T cells, or T cells were the source of the cDNA or gDNA that made up the material.

One Seattle source followed patients from active infection through their disease course. The CDR3 loop spans 15 amino acids. Germline V lookup: CDR1 SGHNT, CDR2 YENEEA. The trim removed 4 bases at V and 2 bases at J, leaving 4 bases unmatched. Original data processing: Counts of nucleated cells, estimated from reference gene primer amplification, were obtained. The method was immunoSEQ multiplex PCR; TCRdb's version includes in-frame clones alone and lacks a portion of them. V, J and clone size derive from that table, while D and trimming were established from the DNA sequence. This table holds fewer than 250,000 clones, around 80% found once. The count of this clone is one.

This TCR came from a woman of 80 years or more with COVID-19, enrolled during active disease. The gene calls are TRBV11-3 and TRBJ2-3, with 9 bases matching TRBD2. The source material was peripheral blood. The CDR3 loop reads CASSSGGGATDTQYF. CDR3 in DNA: TGTGCCAGCAGCTCCGGCGGGGGGGCCACAGATACGCAGTATTTT.